This T cell receptor beta chain was obtained from a study of shared clonotypes between healthy human individuals. Study information: Three CD4 naive, three CD4 memory, two CD8 naive and one CD8 memory plate were used per donor. Regarding the study as a whole: Generation probabilities were higher for clonotypes shared across all four sorted-subset donors than for unshared ones.

Trimming cost V 4 bases and J 1 base, with 17 bases left between them. CDR1 is SGDLS, CDR2 YYNGEE, per germline. The CDR3 runs 16 residues. Once extracted for a subset, genomic DNA was divided evenly among several immunoSEQ plates. The method was immunoSEQ multiplex PCR; TCRdb's version includes in-frame clones alone and lacks a portion of them. The sample lists 2 million or so clones; about 95% were seen once. Only CD45RO-negative cells positively selected for CCR7 counted as naive CD8 cells, so terminally differentiated effector memory CD45RA+ cells were excluded. Donation came from healthy HIV-negative adults that had no recent acute infections or vaccinations. To note about this clone: Its cognate antigen is unknown.

The rearrangement joins TRBV9 to TRBJ1-2; tentatively, D is TRBD1 (6 bases). Material: naive CD8+ T cells sorted from blood. The source is a man aged 18-30 years in good health. This chain's CDR3 is CASSKKTGTSNYGYTF. CDR3 DNA: TGTGCCAGCAGCAAAAAGACCGGGACAAGTAACTATGGCTACACCTTC.